Below, one T cell receptor (beta chain) is given with its context. Here immunoSEQ multiplex PCR was the method, and the copy in TCRdb shows in-frame clones only, minus some. This sample carries about 350,000 clones, roughly nine tenths of them seen once, and the ten largest clones take 3.9%. Patients from Seattle were sampled longitudinally, starting during active infection. These data come from a study of blood T cell repertoires in COVID-19. For the study at large: Both acute and convalescent COVID-19 samples were obtained from the United States, Italy and Spain.

This clonotype was sampled from a woman in her fifties or sixties with COVID-19, enrolled during active disease. The specimen was peripheral blood.

The chain's CDR3 is CATRQAIAYNSPLHF. Here the CDR3 DNA reads TGTGCGACCAGACAGGCCATAGCGTATAATTCACCCCTCCACTTT. The chain has TRBV6-5 and TRBJ1-6; possibly TRBD1 for D (6 bases). Germline V lookup: CDR1 MNHEY, CDR2 SVGAGI. The CDR3 runs 15 residues.